The 32 T cell receptor beta chains below come from one sample, sequenced in a study of blood T cell repertoires in COVID-19. The protocol was immunoSEQ multiplex PCR, while the TCRdb copy is restricted to in-frame clones and leaves out a portion. Of 190,000 or so clones in the sample, under 90% were seen once. Sequenced input: peripheral blood. The receptors stem from a man aged 35 to 55 with acute or convalescent COVID-19.

The J gene is TRBJ1-2, the V gene TRBV29-1; a possible D gene is TRBD1 (6 bases). CDR3 length equals 12 residues. Between the trimmed V and J ends, which lost 8 bases and 0 bases, there was a span of 10 bases. Germline-derived CDR1 and CDR2 are SQVTM and ANQGSEA. DNA of the CDR3: TGCAGCCGAGAGGGGGCTAACTATGGCTACACCTTC. Protein: CSREGANYGYTF.

The table lists this clone with a count of one. The chain couples TRBV6-5 to TRBJ1-6; 7 bases fit TRBD1. Germline values: CDR1 MNHEY, CDR2 SVGAGI. After removal of 6 bases from V and 9 bases from J, the junction contained 5 bases not matched to a gene. The CDR3 covers 13 residues. CDR3 nucleotide sequence: TGTGCCAGCAGCCAGGGGGTTGGTTCACCCCTCCACTTT. Residues: CASSQGVGSPLHF.

This clone was detected a few times. V gene TRBV27 combines with J gene TRBJ2-7; D is unresolved. Trimming pared 3 bases from V and 0 bases from J, leaving 3 bases between. Germline V CDR1 and CDR2: MNHEY, SMNVEV (reference sequence). The CDR3 covers 12 residues. The CDR3 DNA reads TGTGCCAGCAGTTTTAGCTCCTACGAGCAGTACTTC. Protein: CASSFSSYEQYF.

The genes are TRBV4-1 and TRBJ1-2; tentatively, D is TRBD1 (6 bases). The CDR3 extends over 15 amino acids. V lost 0 bases and J 3 bases, leaving 11 bases between the germline ends. Germline V gene lookup returns CDR1 MGHRA and CDR2 YSYEKL. DNA of the CDR3: TGCGCCAGCAGCCAAGATGCAGGGGCTTACTATGGCTACACCTTC. It specifies CASSQDAGAYYGYTF.

This sequence joins TRBV3-1 (or the pseudogene TRBV3-2) and TRBJ1-1; possible D gene TRBD1, 5 bases. V dropped 4 bases and J dropped 4 bases, with 13 bases sitting between them. The CDR3 is made up of 14 amino acids. Per germline, CDR1 LGHDT and CDR2 YNNKEL (reference sequence). CDR3 sequence: CASSPYTGGTEAFF. The CDR3 region has the DNA TGTGCCAGCAGCCCGTATACAGGTGGCACTGAAGCTTTCTTT.

The chain employs TRBV18 and TRBJ1-4; D remains unclear. This CDR3 is built from 15 residues. Germline V CDR1 and CDR2: KGHSH, LQKENI. V was clipped by 0 bases and J by 6 bases, with 11 bases between them. Here the CDR3 DNA reads TGTGCCAGCTCACCACCCGGACTGTATGATGAAAAACTGTTTTTT. It codes for CASSPPGLYDEKLFF.

The rearrangement links TRBV7-8 to TRBJ2-7, with a weak D call TRBD1 (5 bases). Germline CDR1 is SGHVS and CDR2 is FQNEAQ. The CDR3 length is 15 residues. V was shortened by 1 base and J by 0 bases, with 10 bases between the two germline ends. The CDR3 sequence is CASSLGTSTSYEQYF. DNA for the CDR3: TGTGCCAGCAGCTTAGGGACATCTACCTCCTACGAGCAGTACTTC.

V and J are TRBV4-2 and TRBJ1-2; D is unresolved. V gave up 0 bases and J gave up 2 bases, with 10 bases separating them. The CDR3 is 15 amino acids. Germline values: CDR1 LGHNA, CDR2 YNFKEQ. In DNA, the CDR3 is TGTGCCAGCAGCCAAGATATTGGAGGGAACTATGGCTACACCTTC. Translated, it gives CASSQDIGGNYGYTF.

V usage is TRBV12-3 or TRBV12-4 and J usage is TRBJ2-5, with D perhaps TRBD1 (6 bases). Trimming pared 6 bases from V and 5 bases from J, leaving 10 bases between. There are 12 residues in the CDR3. CDR3 region: CASSLDSETQYF. CDR3 nucleotides: TGTGCCAGCAGCCTGGACAGCGAGACCCAGTACTTC.

Notes on this clone: Other DNA sequences in the sample encode the same CDR3. The V call is TRBV6-1, the J call TRBJ2-4; D remains ambiguous. V gave up 2 bases and J gave up 0 bases, with 8 bases separating them. The CDR3 has 15 residues. Germline V CDR1 and CDR2: MNHNS, SASEGT. The CDR3, as DNA: TGTGCCAGCAGTGAAATTGGGCTAGCCAAAAACATTCAGTACTTC. This sequence encodes CASSEIGLAKNIQYF.

The gene calls are TRBV14 and TRBJ1-1; a weak D match, TRBD1 (6 bases). V dropped 0 bases and J dropped 11 bases, with 16 bases sitting between them. This CDR3 has 14 residues. Germline V lookup: CDR1 SGHDN, CDR2 FVKESK. The CDR3 sequence: CASSQDLQGGFAFF. CDR3 nucleotide sequence: TGTGCCAGCAGCCAAGACCTACAGGGCGGATTCGCTTTCTTT.

The V and J genes are TRBV1 and TRBJ2-6; TRBD2 was called by the table and not checked on the DNA. TRBV1 is a pseudogene. This CDR3 has 17 amino acids. CDR3 nucleotides: TGCACCAGCAGCCAAGGGAGACGGAGCTCTGGGGCCAACGTCCTGACTTTC. It codes for CTSSQGRRSSGANVLTF.

The chain carries TRBV25-1 and TRBJ1-1; 7 bases fit TRBD1. Germline trimming cut 7 bases from V and 5 bases from J; bases unmatched to any gene: 10. The CDR3 extends over 14 amino acids. CDR1 is MGHDK, CDR2 SYGVNS, per germline. The chain's CDR3 is CASKGGALGTEAFF. CDR3 DNA sequence: TGTGCCAGCAAAGGGGGCGCGTTAGGGACTGAAGCTTTCTTT.

The chain has TRBV2 and TRBJ1-2; D uncertain. The germline V and J ends were trimmed by 8 bases and 7 bases, with 20 bases remaining between them. Germline values: CDR1 SNHLY, CDR2 FYNNEI. The CDR3 is 14 amino acids. The DNA for the CDR3 is TGTGCCAGCTACATCAGGTCCCGCCCCGTTGGCTACACCTTC. Encoded protein: CASYIRSRPVGYTF.

This chain uses TRBV5-1 with TRBJ2-1; 10 bases map to TRBD1. Germline loops: CDR1 SGHRS, CDR2 YFSETQ. Trimming took 4 bases from V and 10 from J; bases not matched to a gene: 5. The CDR3 is made up of 13 amino acids. Here the CDR3 reads CASSVGTGAEQFF. In nucleotides, the CDR3 is TGCGCCAGCAGCGTCGGGACAGGGGCAGAGCAGTTCTTC.

J is TRBJ1-5 and V is TRBV6-2 or TRBV6-3, with TRBD1 as a possible D gene (5 bases). The V gene's germline CDR1 is MNHEY and CDR2 SVGEGT. Trimming stripped 6 bases from V and 3 bases from J, with 12 bases between. The CDR3 has 14 residues. The CDR3 loop is CASSGGEINQPQHF. The CDR3 coding sequence is TGTGCCAGCAGCGGAGGGGAAATCAATCAGCCCCAGCATTTT.

This clone was seen once. The rearrangement uses TRBV6-5 and TRBJ2-2; 8 bases match TRBD1. V was pared by 0 bases and J by 7 bases, with 4 bases of the junction left unmatched. The CDR3 has 15 residues. Germline CDR1 reads MNHEY; CDR2 reads SVGAGI. Written as DNA, the CDR3 is TGTGCCAGCAGTTACTCGGGACAGGCTGTCGGGGAGCTGTTTTTT. Amino acids: CASSYSGQAVGELFF.

The chain employs TRBV27 and TRBJ1-5; no reliable D call. The CDR3 has 15 residues. The germline V gene has CDR1 MNHEY and CDR2 SMNVEV (reference sequence). V was shortened by 6 bases and J by 0 bases, with 12 bases between the two germline ends. CDR3 DNA: TGTGCCAGCAGCTCGCGGAGGAATAGCAATCAGCCCCAGCATTTT. The encoded protein is CASSSRRNSNQPQHF.

Remarks on this clone: Other DNA sequences from this sample encode an identical CDR3 as well. V is TRBV11-2 and J is TRBJ2-7, with D maybe TRBD2 (6 bases). V shed 1 base and J shed 1 base, with 8 bases lying between them. CDR3 length: 14 amino acids. Germline V lookup: CDR1 SGHAT, CDR2 FQNNGV. CDR3 region: CASSLAGASYEQYF. The CDR3 DNA reads as TGTGCCAGCAGCTTAGCGGGAGCTTCCTACGAGCAGTACTTC. The full variable domain, completed using reference TRBV11-2 and TRBJ2-7, is EAGVAQSPRYKIIEKRQSVAFWCNPISGHATLYWYQQILGQGPKLLIQFQNNGVVDDSQLPKDRFSAERLKGVDSTLKIQPAKLEDSAVYLCASSLAGASYEQYFGPGTRLTVT.

This chain uses TRBV4-3 with TRBJ2-1; 7 bases map to TRBD2. Germline V gene sequence: CDR1 LGHNA, CDR2 YSLEER. The CDR3 covers 15 residues. Germline trimming cut 4 bases from V and 8 bases from J; bases unmatched to any gene: 11. The CDR3 bases are TGCGCCAGCAGCCTTGGGACTACCCCTTCGGATGAGCAGTTCTTC. Amino acids: CASSLGTTPSDEQFF.

The chain carries TRBV5-4 and TRBJ1-1; the D gene is possibly TRBD1 (5 bases). Germline loops: CDR1 SGHNT, CDR2 YYREEE (reference sequence). V lost 0 bases to trimming and J lost 0 bases, with 9 bases between them. The CDR3 runs to 15 residues. The CDR3 DNA sequence: TGTGCCAGCAGCTTGGTGCAGGGAATGAACACTGAAGCTTTCTTT. Translated: CASSLVQGMNTEAFF.

For the CDR3, the DNA is TGTGCCAGCAGCCCATTCGCGGGGGCGGGTGAGCAGTACTTC. It specifies CASSPFAGAGEQYF. The chain links TRBV14 to TRBJ2-7, with a weak D call TRBD2 (7 bases). This CDR3 comprises 14 residues. Germline values: CDR1 SGHDN, CDR2 FVKESK. Trimming removed 4 bases from V and 7 bases from J, with 17 bases in between.

The rearrangement links TRBV6-5 to TRBJ1-1; D gene ambiguous. The ends were cut back, 2 bases at V and 5 bases at J, with 12 bases in the middle. The CDR3 is made up of 14 amino acids. From germline, CDR1 is MNHEY and CDR2 SVGAGI. The CDR3 DNA reads as TGTGCCAGCAGTTACAAGCCAGAGGGTACTGAAGCTTTCTTT. Amino acids: CASSYKPEGTEAFF.

This chain joins TRBV10-2 and TRBJ2-7; 9 bases are shared with TRBD2. The V and J ends lost 3 bases and 2 bases, in that order; junction bases with no gene match: 11. CDR1 WSHSY and CDR2 SAAADI come from the germline V gene. The CDR3 runs to 17 residues. In DNA form, the CDR3 reads TGCGCCAGCAGTGATGGGGCTAGCGGGGACCTAACCTACGAGCAGTACTTC. Protein product: CASSDGASGDLTYEQYF.

The V call is TRBV20-1, the J call TRBJ2-7; 7 positions match TRBD1. The CDR3 sequence is 13 residues long. The V and J ends lost 3 bases and 2 bases, in that order; junction bases with no gene match: 4. Germline lookup yields CDR1 DFQATT and CDR2 SNEGSKA (reference sequence). CDR3 amino acids: CSASGQVPYEQYF. The CDR3 DNA follows: TGCAGTGCTAGTGGACAGGTACCCTACGAGCAGTACTTC.

V and J are TRBV7-9 and TRBJ1-1, with 7 bases fitting TRBD1. CDR1 is SEHNR, CDR2 FQNEAQ, per germline (reference sequence). V trimming: 7 bases; J trimming: 4 bases; junction bases outside the gene matches: 3. This CDR3 contains 12 residues. CDR3 bases: TGTGCCAGCACCTACAGGGGCACTGAAGCTTTCTTT. Translating gives CASTYRGTEAFF.

The rearrangement uses TRBV7-2 and TRBJ1-3; D perhaps matches TRBD1 (5 bases). The V end lost 1 base, the J end lost 0 bases, and 10 bases lay between the germline ends. The CDR3 has 16 residues. Germline assignment: CDR1 SGHTA and CDR2 FQGNSA. In nucleotides, the CDR3 is TGTGCCAGCAGCTTAGTGGGGGGTTCCTCTGGAAACACCATATATTTT. Protein sequence: CASSLVGGSSGNTIYF.

The V call is TRBV5-1, the J call TRBJ2-3; 8 bases agree with TRBD2. CDR3 length equals 16 residues. V lost 5 bases to trimming and J lost 3 bases; unmatched junction nucleotides: 11. The germline gives CDR1 SGHRS, CDR2 YFSETQ. In nucleotides, the CDR3 is TGCGCCAGCAGACCCGGGTTAGCGGGGACAACAGATACGCAGTATTTT. This sequence encodes CASRPGLAGTTDTQYF.

The chain carries TRBV5-6 and TRBJ2-5; a weak D match, TRBD2 (6 bases). V was cut by 0 bases and J by 7 bases, with 16 bases left in between. This CDR3 comprises 15 residues. Germline CDR1 reads SGHDT; CDR2 reads YYEEEE. The CDR3 bases are TGTGCCAGCAGCTTGGTGCGGGGACCGTCTTTGACCCAGTACTTC. This translates into CASSLVRGPSLTQYF.

The chain links TRBV5-4 to TRBJ2-5; TRBD2 is a possible D gene (5 bases). Per the germline V gene, CDR1 is SGHNT and CDR2 is YYREEE (reference sequence). Trimming left V 2 bases short and J 1 base short, with 12 bases between. The CDR3 has 15 amino acids. The CDR3 bases are TGTGCCAGCAGCTTCCGCCGGACTTCCCAAGAGACCCAGTACTTC. Translation: CASSFRRTSQETQYF.

This chain joins TRBV6-1 and TRBJ1-2, with TRBD1 as a possible D gene (6 bases). The CDR3 runs to 14 residues. Deletions cut 3 bases from V and 3 bases from J, with 11 bases between. CDR1 MNHNS and CDR2 SASEGT come from the germline V gene. CDR3 DNA: TGTGCCAGCAGTGACAGGGGTGGGGACTATGGCTACACCTTC. It encodes CASSDRGGDYGYTF.

The chain has TRBV7-2 and TRBJ2-5; D is possibly TRBD2 (6 bases). Per germline, CDR1 SGHTA and CDR2 FQGNSA. This CDR3 spans 15 amino acids. V lost 4 bases to trimming and J lost 4 bases, with 16 bases between them. CDR3 DNA: TGTGCCAGCAGCTCGGGACCAGGAGGGGCAGAGACCCAGTACTTC. Translated: CASSSGPGGAETQYF.